Each of the 32 T cell receptor beta chains below was sequenced from the same sample in a study of shared clonotypes between healthy human individuals. Only CD45RO-negative cells positively selected for CCR7 counted as naive CD8 cells, so terminally differentiated effector memory CD45RA+ cells were excluded. Clones were sequenced by immunoSEQ multiplex PCR, and TCRdb holds only the in-frame ones, with some missing. Found here are more than 2 million clones, about 95% of them singletons; the top ten hold roughly 1%. Sequencing input: naive CD8+ T cells sorted from blood. These receptor sequences come from a man aged 18 to 29 in good health.

The gene calls are TRBV2 and TRBJ2-1; 12 bases are shared with TRBD2. V shed 0 bases and J 10 bases; nucleotides not matched to a gene: 10. Germline V gene data show CDR1 as SNHLY and CDR2 as FYNNEI. The CDR3 is made up of 17 amino acids. The CDR3 DNA sequence: TGTGCCAGCAGTGAAGCTTTGGGACTAGCGGGTTTACGGGAGCAGTTCTTC. The encoded protein is CASSEALGLAGLREQFF.

This chain connects TRBV6-1 to TRBJ1-1; TRBD1 might be the D (5 bases). V was pared by 6 bases and J by 1 base, with 12 bases between. Germline CDR1 and CDR2: MNHNS and SASEGT. This CDR3 comprises 14 residues. The DNA for the CDR3 is TGTGCCAGCAGACGACGGGACTGGAACACTGAAGCTTTCTTT. Residues: CASRRRDWNTEAFF.

Only one count was recorded for this clone. The genes are TRBV30 and TRBJ2-4; 10 bases match TRBD1. The CDR3 runs 12 residues. The germline V gene has CDR1 GTSNPN and CDR2 SVGIG (reference sequence). The V segment lost 5 bases and the J segment 8 bases; nucleotides outside the gene matches: 3. CDR3 DNA sequence: TGTGCCTGGGCCGGGACAGGGGACATTCAGTACTTC. Its protein is CAWAGTGDIQYF.

This clone was seen a single time. The same CDR3 arises from other DNA sequences in this sample as well. This chain uses TRBV5-6 with TRBJ2-5; maybe TRBD2 (5 bases). Between the trimmed V and J ends, which lost 0 bases and 4 bases, there was a span of 7 bases. The germline V gene has CDR1 SGHDT and CDR2 YYEEEE. The CDR3 is 13 residues long. CDR3 bases: TGTGCCAGCAGCTTGGCTAGCTCAGAGACCCAGTACTTC. Its translation is CASSLASSETQYF.

This chain connects TRBV10-2 to TRBJ2-7; 9 positions agree with TRBD1. V shed 6 bases and J 6 bases; nucleotides not matched to a gene: 3. The length of the CDR3 is 12 residues. Germline V CDR1 and CDR2: WSHSY, SAAADI. The CDR3 protein is CASRGQGGEQYF. CDR3 bases: TGCGCCAGCAGGGGACAGGGCGGCGAGCAGTACTTC.

The chain employs TRBV27 and TRBJ2-7, with D hard to call. The CDR3 totals 15 residues. From germline, CDR1 is MNHEY and CDR2 SMNVEV (reference sequence). Trimming left V 1 base short and J 0 bases short, with 10 bases between. The chain's CDR3 is CASSLWSAHSYEQYF. The DNA for the CDR3 is TGTGCCAGCAGTTTATGGAGCGCACACTCCTACGAGCAGTACTTC.

The chain uses TRBV19 and TRBJ1-2, with D possibly matching TRBD1 (6 bases). V was trimmed by 2 bases and J by 3 bases, leaving 10 bases between them. The CDR3 contains 14 residues. Germline V CDR1 and CDR2: LNHDA, SQIVND (reference sequence). The CDR3: CASSIPGGDYGYTF. CDR3 bases: TGTGCCAGTAGTATACCCGGGGGCGACTATGGCTACACCTTC.

The chain links TRBV4-1 to TRBJ2-3; no definite D call. CDR3 length: 17 amino acids. Trimming took off 0 bases at V and 7 bases at J, with 20 bases between the two ends. From germline, CDR1 is MGHRA and CDR2 YSYEKL. The CDR3 DNA reads as TGCGCCAGCAGCCAAGATAGATCGGAGTTATTGTGGTATACGCAGTATTTT. Amino acids: CASSQDRSELLWYTQYF.

The chain uses TRBV9 and TRBJ2-1; 16 nucleotides match TRBD2. Losses at the gene ends were 4 bases for V and 5 bases for J; bases not matched to a gene: 15. The CDR3 is made up of 20 amino acids. Per the germline V gene, CDR1 is SGDLS and CDR2 is YYNGEE. The CDR3 protein is CASSNPGTSGRAGADNEQFF. In nucleotides, the CDR3 is TGTGCCAGCAGCAACCCTGGGACTAGCGGGAGGGCCGGGGCCGACAATGAGCAGTTCTTC. Together with reference TRBV9 and TRBJ2-1, the CDR3 gives the full variable domain: DSGVTQTPKHLITATGQRVTLRCSPRSGDLSVYWYQQSLDQGLQFLIQYYNGEERAKGNILERFSAQQFPDLHSELNLSSLELGDSALYFCASSNPGTSGRAGADNEQFFGPGTRLTVL.

This chain uses TRBV5-4 with TRBJ1-1, with a tentative D call TRBD1 (5 bases). The ends were cut back, 5 bases at V and 7 bases at J, with 9 bases in the middle. The germline V gene has CDR1 SGHNT and CDR2 YYREEE (reference sequence). The CDR3 totals 11 residues. The CDR3 nucleotides read TGTGCCAGCAGGGAGGGGATTGAAGCTTTCTTT. The encoded protein is CASREGIEAFF.

V and J are TRBV28 and TRBJ2-5; 7 nucleotides line up with TRBD1. Germline CDR1 MDHEN, CDR2 SYDVKM. The CDR3 extends over 14 amino acids. Unmatched junction bases numbered 3, after V lost 4 bases and J lost 1 base. The CDR3 DNA is TGTGCCAGCAGTTCGACAGGGTTCCAAGAGACCCAGTACTTC. Encoded protein: CASSSTGFQETQYF.

The CDR3 sequence is CASSVSGGETYEQYF. The CDR3 region has the DNA TGTGCCAGTAGTGTCTCCGGCGGGGAAACCTACGAGCAGTACTTC. The V and J genes are TRBV19 and TRBJ2-7; TRBD2 is a possible D gene (6 bases). CDR1 and CDR2 (germline): LNHDA, SQIVND (reference sequence). V was trimmed by 5 bases and J by 2 bases, leaving 16 bases between them. The length of the CDR3 is 15 residues.

Regarding this clone: At the DNA level, this CDR3 is encoded by other sequences in the same sample as well. The chain has TRBV28 and TRBJ2-7; D gene ambiguous. V was pared by 4 bases and J by 0 bases, with 10 bases between. Germline assignment: CDR1 MDHEN and CDR2 SYDVKM. CDR3 length: 14 residues. The CDR3 region is CASSYDGSSYEQYF. The CDR3 DNA reads TGTGCCAGCAGTTACGACGGAAGCTCCTACGAGCAGTACTTC.

V usage is TRBV7-6 and J usage is TRBJ2-1; D ambiguous. Germline-derived CDR1 and CDR2 are SGHVS and FNYEAQ. Trimming left V 4 bases short and J 8 bases short, with 9 bases between. This CDR3 is 12 amino acids long. CDR3 in amino acids: CASSSPPDEQFF. As DNA, the CDR3 is TGTGCCAGCAGCTCCCCCCCGGATGAGCAGTTCTTC. The full variable domain, completed using reference TRBV7-6 and TRBJ2-1, is GAGVSQSPRYKVTKRGQDVALRCDPISGHVSLYWYRQALGQGPEFLTYFNYEAQQDKSGLPNDRFSAERPEGSISTLTIQRTEQRDSAMYRCASSSPPDEQFFGPGTRLTVL.

This clone was found once. The V call is TRBV7-9, the J call TRBJ2-2; the D gene is possibly TRBD2 (6 bases). The CDR3 has 16 residues. CDR1 and CDR2 from the germline V gene are SEHNR and FQNEAQ (reference sequence). The V end lost 5 bases, the J end lost 4 bases, and 17 bases lay between the germline ends. The CDR3 bases are TGTGCCAGCAGCCCCGGTGGGGGACTCTTCACCGGGGAGCTGTTTTTT. This encodes CASSPGGGLFTGELFF.

The CDR3 coding sequence is TGCGCCAGCAGCCAAGAGACTAGCGGGAGGGGATTTGACATTCAGTACTTC. Protein: CASSQETSGRGFDIQYF. V usage is TRBV4-3 and J usage is TRBJ2-4; 14 bases map to TRBD2. This CDR3 has 17 amino acids. Trimming cost V 0 bases and J 8 bases; bases outside gene matches: 6. Germline V lookup: CDR1 LGHNA, CDR2 YSLEER.

The chain couples TRBV5-1 to TRBJ2-2, with TRBD2 matching over 7 bases. CDR3 length: 16 amino acids. Per the germline V gene, CDR1 is SGHRS and CDR2 is YFSETQ. J lost 0 bases, V lost 0 bases, and 2 bases had no gene match. The CDR3 DNA follows: TGCGCCAGCAGCTTGGATGGGAGGGCGAACACCGGGGAGCTGTTTTTT. This translates into CASSLDGRANTGELFF.

The V and J genes are TRBV4-2 and TRBJ2-7; 9 bases match TRBD1. J was trimmed by 3 bases and V by 0 bases; bases with no gene match: 3. This CDR3 has 15 amino acids. Per germline, CDR1 LGHNA and CDR2 YNFKEQ. CDR3 amino acids: CASSQDLGQGYEQYF. CDR3 in DNA: TGTGCCAGCAGCCAAGACTTGGGACAGGGCTACGAGCAGTACTTC.

Turning to this clone: This may be a read error, as it is one base from a much larger clone. Other nucleotide sequences in the sample specify the same CDR3. The chain couples TRBV5-1 to TRBJ1-1, with D possibly TRBD1 on 5 matching bases. Trimming cost V 2 bases and J 3 bases, with 5 bases left between them. This CDR3 is built from 12 residues. From germline, CDR1 is SGHRS and CDR2 YFSETQ. This chain's CDR3 is CASSLGDTEAFF. The DNA for the CDR3 is TGCGCCAGCAGCTTAGGGGACACTGAAGCTTTCTTT.

This chain uses TRBV4-1 with TRBJ1-2, with 10 nucleotides matching TRBD1. CDR1 is MGHRA and CDR2 is YSYEKL in the germline V gene. Trimming at V came to 2 bases and at J to 6 bases, leaving 9 bases not matched to a gene. The CDR3 runs to 16 residues. The CDR3 reads CASSQPGTGALDGYTF. The DNA for the CDR3 is TGCGCCAGCAGCCAACCCGGGACAGGGGCTTTGGATGGCTACACCTTC.

This chain links TRBV4-1 with TRBJ2-3, with TRBD2 as a possible D gene (5 bases). This CDR3 has 13 residues. V was clipped by 6 bases and J by 4 bases, with 11 bases between them. Germline V CDR1 and CDR2: MGHRA, YSYEKL. CDR3 DNA sequence: TGCGCCAGCAGACTCGGGATCGCAGATACGCAGTATTTT. Translated, it gives CASRLGIADTQYF.

The count of this clone is one. This chain joins TRBV5-4 and TRBJ2-7; 7 bases are shared with TRBD2. The CDR3 is made up of 14 amino acids. CDR1 and CDR2 from the germline V gene are SGHNT and YYREEE (reference sequence). Trimming at V came to 4 bases and at J to 7 bases, leaving 11 bases not matched to a gene. The DNA for the CDR3 is TGTGCCAGCAGCCGGGGAGGGATCCCCGGGGAGCAGTACTTC. Its translation is CASSRGGIPGEQYF.

The chain has TRBV5-4 and TRBJ1-5, with TRBD1 identical over 11 bases. This CDR3 has 15 amino acids. J was trimmed by 3 bases and V by 4 bases; bases with no gene match: 3. Germline V gene sequence: CDR1 SGHNT, CDR2 YYREEE (reference sequence). The DNA for the CDR3 is TGTGCCAGCAGCAGGACAGGGGGCAACAATCAGCCCCAGCATTTT. Translation gives CASSRTGGNNQPQHF.

CDR3 nucleotides: TGTGCCTGGAGTGTACGAGGCGGATACACTGAAGCTTTCTTT. It is translated as CAWSVRGGYTEAFF. The V call is TRBV30, the J call TRBJ1-1; no reliable D call. The germline gives CDR1 GTSNPN, CDR2 SVGIG (reference sequence). V shed 0 bases and J shed 3 bases, with 11 bases lying between them. The CDR3 totals 14 residues.

This clone was counted once. The same CDR3 arises from other DNA sequences in this sample as well. The J gene is TRBJ1-1, the V gene TRBV5-6; 8 bases align to TRBD1. This CDR3 is built from 14 residues. CDR1 and CDR2 (germline): SGHDT, YYEEEE. V was pared by 5 bases and J by 1 base, with 4 bases of the junction left unmatched. CDR3 sequence (DNA): TGTGCCAGCAGTTGGGACAGGACGAACACTGAAGCTTTCTTT. Translating gives CASSWDRTNTEAFF.

For the CDR3, the DNA is TGTGCCAGCAGCGTAGGGGGACAGCCAGTTTACGAGCAGTACTTC. It specifies CASSVGGQPVYEQYF. The chain couples TRBV9 to TRBJ2-7, with 7 positions matching TRBD1. This CDR3 region has 15 residues. Germline V gene sequence: CDR1 SGDLS, CDR2 YYNGEE. V dropped 0 bases and J dropped 4; count of bases not matched to a gene: 7.

The gene calls are TRBV7-9 and TRBJ2-5, with D perhaps given as TRBD1 or TRBD2 (5 bases each). The CDR3 extends over 15 amino acids. Trimming stripped 5 bases from V and 4 bases from J, with 17 bases between. Germline loops: CDR1 SEHNR, CDR2 FQNEAQ (reference sequence). CDR3: CASSPPLGVRETQYF. CDR3 DNA sequence: TGTGCCAGCAGCCCACCCTTGGGGGTTCGAGAGACCCAGTACTTC.

This CDR3 reads CASSHRTGDDSNQPQHF. The CDR3 nucleotides are TGTGCCAGCAGCCATCGGACAGGGGACGATAGCAATCAGCCCCAGCATTTT. This chain links TRBV9 with TRBJ1-5; 9 bases match TRBD1. The V gene's germline CDR1 is SGDLS and CDR2 YYNGEE. The CDR3 sequence is 17 residues long. Trimming cost V 4 bases and J 0 bases; bases outside gene matches: 8.

The CDR3: CASSQERVGYTF. The CDR3 coding sequence is TGTGCCAGCAGCCAAGAAAGGGTTGGCTACACCTTC. This chain joins TRBV14 and TRBJ1-2; D is ambiguous. Trimming stripped 0 bases from V and 7 bases from J, with 6 bases between. Germline assignment: CDR1 SGHDN and CDR2 FVKESK. This CDR3 is 12 amino acids long.

This rearrangement joins TRBV4-3 to TRBJ2-2, with D hard to call. This CDR3 is built from 13 residues. V lost 1 base and J 5 bases, leaving 5 bases between the germline ends. Germline-derived CDR1 and CDR2 are LGHNA and YSLEER. The CDR3 region has the DNA TGCGCCAGCAGCCAAGGATTAACCGGGGAGCTGTTTTTT. Amino acid sequence: CASSQGLTGELFF.

The V and J genes are TRBV10-3 and TRBJ2-7; TRBD1 aligns across 7 bases. V trimming: 5 bases; J trimming: 3 bases; junction bases outside the gene matches: 4. There are 13 residues in the CDR3. Germline V CDR1 and CDR2: ENHRY, SYGVKD. CDR3 protein: CAISSRTGYEQYF. The CDR3 DNA is TGTGCCATCAGTTCCCGGACAGGCTACGAGCAGTACTTC.

The chain has TRBV29-1 and TRBJ1-4, with D uncertain. The CDR3 spans 13 residues. Looked up from germline, CDR1 is SQVTM and CDR2 is ANQGSEA. V lost 0 bases, J lost 4 bases, and 6 bases lay in between. CDR3 protein: CSVEDYGNEKLFF. Written as DNA, the CDR3 is TGCAGCGTTGAAGATTACGGTAATGAAAAACTGTTTTTT.